Below are 9 T cell receptor beta chains sequenced from a single sample in a study of CXCR3-negative and CXCR3-positive naive CD8 T cells. Study-level findings and limits: Researchers report that CXCR3-positive naive cells carry more hydrophobic TRB CDR3s than CXCR3-negative naive cells.

Their antigens remain unidentified. In preparing the TRB cDNA libraries, 5' RACE with UMI labels was used. From its re-call of the 5' RACE reads, TCRdb lists each CDR3 protein once, without DNA. The table for this sample gives 85,000 to 90,000 distinct CDR3 sequences. The sequencing sample was made of naive CXCR3+ CD8+ T cells from blood. Subset here: CD45RO-CCR7+CD27+CD95- naive CD8+ T cells expressing CXCR3 (TNR3+). The origin of the receptors is a human donor in good health. Some clones in this sample may be carry-over from other donors' samples.

This chain connects TRBV7-9 to TRBJ2-7; checking the TCRdb D call of TRBD1 is not possible without DNA. The CDR3 has 16 amino acids. Germline loops: CDR1 SEHNR, CDR2 FQNEAQ (reference sequence). The chain's CDR3 is CASSRGDRPPGYEQYF.

The V call is TRBV29-1, the J call TRBJ2-1; TCRdb gives TRBD1 as the D gene, but with no DNA this cannot be confirmed. Looked up from germline, CDR1 is SQVTM and CDR2 is ANQGSEA. The CDR3 covers 15 residues. CDR3: CSVDGGRGEYNEQFF.

The genes are TRBV7-6 and TRBJ2-1. The CDR3 consists of 13 residues. Per germline, CDR1 SGHVS and CDR2 FNYEAQ. CDR3 protein: CASSLEGNGEQFF.

J is TRBJ1-4 and V is TRBV27. CDR1 and CDR2 from the germline V gene are MNHEY and SMNVEV (reference sequence). The CDR3 has 13 residues. CDR3 in amino acids: CASSFLGNEKLFF.

The CDR3 sequence is CASSPRRTTATKNIQYF. The chain carries TRBV28 and TRBJ2-4. The germline V gene has CDR1 MDHEN and CDR2 SYDVKM. This CDR3 spans 17 amino acids.

The chain uses TRBV29-1 and TRBJ2-3; without DNA, the TCRdb call of TRBD1 cannot be checked. This CDR3 has 15 residues. Germline CDR1 SQVTM, CDR2 ANQGSEA. CDR3 loop: CSVHTGTQSTDTQYF.

The chain carries TRBV7-6 and TRBJ1-1; the TRBD1 assignment by TCRdb is unverifiable without DNA. The CDR3 contains 17 residues. In germline, CDR1 is SGHVS, CDR2 FNYEAQ. CDR3 sequence reads: CASSLKGTNLVNTEAFF.

The chain uses TRBV29-1 and TRBJ2-7. Germline assignment: CDR1 SQVTM and CDR2 ANQGSEA. This CDR3 contains 13 residues. The CDR3 protein is CSAEAETPYEQYF.

The chain links TRBV7-9 to TRBJ2-3; TCRdb's D call of TRBD2 is untestable without DNA. CDR3 length: 16 amino acids. The V gene's germline CDR1 is SEHNR and CDR2 FQNEAQ (reference sequence). The CDR3 sequence is CASRLGALPDTDTQYF.